This T cell receptor beta chain was observed in a study of human T cells and chemical hapten exposure. This CDR3 spans 15 amino acids. V gave up 6 bases and J gave up 1 base; unmatched junction bases: 6. Germline V gene data show CDR1 as LNHDA and CDR2 as SQIVND (reference sequence). One entry per CDR3 protein, called by TCRdb with MiXCR from the RACE reads. The sample records over 50,000 distinct CDR3 sequences, about 9.6% being singletons. Time point noted: pre-sensitization, week 0. Treatment of the sample: therapeutic diphenylcyclopropenone sensitization with weekly scalp DPC. Unfractionated whole blood yielded the extracted total RNA.

This TCR came from a woman aged 25-40 years with alopecia areata. Some clones in this sample may be carry-over from other donors' samples. The starting material was whole blood, obtained in connection with sensitization to the hapten diphenylcyclopropenone (DPC). This chain connects TRBV19 to TRBJ2-7; 10 nucleotides agree with TRBD1. This chain's CDR3 is CASRPRTGGSYEQYF. The CDR3 nucleotides are TGTGCCAGTAGACCCCGGACAGGGGGTTCCTACGAGCAGTACTTC.